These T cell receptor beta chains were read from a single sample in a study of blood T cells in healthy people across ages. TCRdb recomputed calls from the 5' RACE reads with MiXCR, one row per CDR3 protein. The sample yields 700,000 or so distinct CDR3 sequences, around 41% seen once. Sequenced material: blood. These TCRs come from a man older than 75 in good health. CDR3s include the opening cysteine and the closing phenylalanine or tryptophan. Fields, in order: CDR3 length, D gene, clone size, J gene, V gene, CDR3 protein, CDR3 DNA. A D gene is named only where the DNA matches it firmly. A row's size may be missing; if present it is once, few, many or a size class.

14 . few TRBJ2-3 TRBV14 CASSQEILTDTQYF TGTGCCAGCAGCCAAGAAATCCTCACAGATACGCAGTATTTT
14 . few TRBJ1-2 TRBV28 CASSLSAANYGYTF TGTGCCAGCAGTTTGTCTGCAGCTAACTATGGCTACACCTTC
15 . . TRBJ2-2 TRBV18 CASPPAAGGTGELFF TGTGCCAGCCCACCGGCTGCAGGCGGCACCGGGGAGCTGTTTTTT
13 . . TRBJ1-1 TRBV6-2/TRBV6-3 CASSYTGRTEAFF TGTGCCAGCAGTTACACAGGGAGGACTGAAGCTTTCTTT
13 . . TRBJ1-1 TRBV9 CASSAGLATEAFF TGTGCCAGCAGCGCAGGGTTGGCCACTGAAGCTTTCTTT
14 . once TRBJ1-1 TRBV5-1 CASSTGPSNTEAFF TGCGCCAGCAGCACCGGGCCATCGAACACTGAAGCTTTCTTT
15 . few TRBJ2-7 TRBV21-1 CASSSLGVRDYEQYF TGTGCCAGCAGCTCCTTAGGGGTTAGGGACTACGAGCAGTACTTC
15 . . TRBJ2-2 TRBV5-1 CASSPEPANTGELFF TGCGCCAGCAGCCCCGAACCCGCTAACACCGGGGAGCTGTTTTTT
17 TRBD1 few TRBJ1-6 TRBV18 CASSLTQLGTGNSPLHF TGTGCCAGCTCGCTGACCCAACTGGGGACAGGGAATTCACCCCTCCACTTT
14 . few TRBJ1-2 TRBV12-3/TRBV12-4 CASSHNTGAWGYTF TGTGCCAGCAGCCATAACACGGGGGCGTGGGGCTACACCTTC
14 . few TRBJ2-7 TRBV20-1 CSARPHGALYEQYF TGCAGTGCTAGACCTCATGGGGCCCTCTACGAGCAGTACTTC
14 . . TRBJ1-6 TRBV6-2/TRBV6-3 CASSYRVWDSPLHF TGTGCCAGCAGTTACAGGGTTTGGGATTCACCCCTCCACTTT
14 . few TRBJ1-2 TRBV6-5 CASSLGDGHYGYTF TGTGCCAGCAGTTTAGGGGACGGACACTATGGCTACACCTTC
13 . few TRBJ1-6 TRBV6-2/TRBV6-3 CASSRGWNSPLHF TGTGCCAGCAGCAGGGGATGGAATTCACCCCTCCACTTT
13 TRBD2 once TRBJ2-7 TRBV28 CASSFTPGGEQYF TGTGCCAGCAGTTTTACGCCGGGAGGCGAGCAGTACTTC
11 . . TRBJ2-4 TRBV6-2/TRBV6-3 CASTAGNIQYF TGTGCCAGCACAGCGGGAAACATTCAGTACTTC
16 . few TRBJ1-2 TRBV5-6 CASSRGQTLTFGGYTF TGTGCCAGCAGCCGAGGACAGACACTAACCTTCGGTGGCTACACCTTC
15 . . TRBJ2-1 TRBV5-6 CASSPTPGGHNEQFF TGTGCCAGCAGCCCAACCCCCGGTGGGCACAATGAGCAGTTCTTC
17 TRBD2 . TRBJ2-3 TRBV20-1 CSAPLGAGGPFADTQYF TGCAGTGCTCCTCTGGGGGCGGGAGGGCCCTTCGCAGATACGCAGTATTTT
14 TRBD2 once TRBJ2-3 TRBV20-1 CSAETSGDLGTQYF TGCAGTGCTGAGACTAGCGGGGATCTAGGTACGCAGTATTTT
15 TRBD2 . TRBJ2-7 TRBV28 CASTSGGQNELEQYF TGTGCCAGCACCTCGGGAGGGCAGAACGAACTCGAGCAGTACTTC
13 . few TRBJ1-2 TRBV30 CAWTGQTLKSYTF TGTGCCTGGACCGGACAGACGCTTAAGAGCTACACCTTC
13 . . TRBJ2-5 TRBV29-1 CSVEGGWQETQYF TGCAGCGTTGAAGGGGGGTGGCAAGAGACCCAGTACTTC
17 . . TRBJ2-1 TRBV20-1 CSARDERGLDPGNEQFF TGCAGTGCTAGAGATGAAAGAGGACTCGACCCGGGGAATGAGCAGTTCTTC
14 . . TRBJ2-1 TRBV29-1 CSVDRQGGGNEQFF TGCAGCGTTGATCGGCAGGGGGGAGGGAATGAGCAGTTCTTC
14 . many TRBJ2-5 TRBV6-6 CASSARSAQETQYF TGTGCCAGCAGCGCCCGGTCAGCCCAAGAGACCCAGTACTTC